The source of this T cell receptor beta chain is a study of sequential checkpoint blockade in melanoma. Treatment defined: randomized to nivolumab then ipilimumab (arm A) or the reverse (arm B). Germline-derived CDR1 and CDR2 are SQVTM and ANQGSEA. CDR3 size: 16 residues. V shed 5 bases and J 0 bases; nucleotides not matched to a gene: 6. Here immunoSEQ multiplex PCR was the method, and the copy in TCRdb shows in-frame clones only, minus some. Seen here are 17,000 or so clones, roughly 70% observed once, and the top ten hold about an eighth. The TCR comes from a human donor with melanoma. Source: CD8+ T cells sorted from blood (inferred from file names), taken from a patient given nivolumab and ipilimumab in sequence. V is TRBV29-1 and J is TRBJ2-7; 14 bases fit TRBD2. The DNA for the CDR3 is TGCAGCGTTAGGACTAGCGGGAGGTTGAGCTCCTACGAGCAGTACTTC. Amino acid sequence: CSVRTSGRLSSYEQYF.